The 21 T cell receptor beta chains below come from one sample, sequenced in a study of blood T cells in healthy people across ages. Primed by a sample-barcoded 5' primer and a J-beta primer mix, a second PCR proceeded for about 6 to 11 cycles. One entry per CDR3 protein results from TCRdb running MiXCR on the 5' RACE reads. The profile shows 550,000 to 750,000 distinct CDR3 sequences, 20% to 25% of them singletons. The sequenced material came from blood. The source is an older man in good health.

This chain connects TRBV6-2 or TRBV6-3 to TRBJ2-7; D is perhaps TRBD1 (5 bases). V was trimmed by 5 bases and J by 0 bases, leaving 14 bases between them. CDR1 is MNHEY, CDR2 SVGEGT, per germline. CDR3 size: 15 residues. The CDR3 nucleotides read TGTGCCAGCAGTCGACCCTCAGGGAACTCCTACGAGCAGTACTTC. Residues: CASSRPSGNSYEQYF.

The rearrangement joins TRBV20-1 to TRBJ2-5; 8 bases fit TRBD2. Trimming at V came to 3 bases and at J to 5 bases, leaving 17 bases not matched to a gene. CDR1 and CDR2 from the germline V gene are DFQATT and SNEGSKA (reference sequence). The CDR3 loop spans 17 amino acids. The DNA for the CDR3 is TGCAGTGCTAGGGGGCAGCCGGCCGGGAGGGCTTTTGAGACCCAGTACTTC. Protein product: CSARGQPAGRAFETQYF.

This clonotype was recorded a few times. The chain carries TRBV20-1 and TRBJ2-3, with D possibly TRBD2 on 5 matching bases. Germline lookup yields CDR1 DFQATT and CDR2 SNEGSKA (reference sequence). This CDR3 is 13 amino acids long. Trimming took 1 base from V and 4 from J, leaving 9 bases between them. CDR3 region: CSARVNGADTQYF. The CDR3 nucleotides are TGCAGTGCTAGAGTTAACGGGGCAGATACGCAGTATTTT.

This clonotype has more than one count but fewer than ten. The chain employs TRBV9 and TRBJ1-4; D is ambiguous. This CDR3 is built from 15 residues. CDR1 and CDR2 (germline): SGDLS, YYNGEE. Trimming took off 3 bases at V and 3 bases at J, with 12 bases between the two ends. Written as DNA, the CDR3 is TGTGCCAGCAGCGCTCTAACGGGAGCTAATGAAAAACTGTTTTTT. Amino acids: CASSALTGANEKLFF.

This clonotype was counted between two and nine times. V gene TRBV9 combines with J gene TRBJ2-5, with a possible D match to TRBD1 (5 bases). The J call may be incorrect, as the DNA end agrees better with TRBJ2-7. From germline, CDR1 is SGDLS and CDR2 YYNGEE. This CDR3 region has 15 residues. The CDR3 coding sequence is TGTGCCAGCAGCGTAGCTCCAGGGTCCGGATACGAGCAGTACTTC. Translated, it gives CASSVAPGSGYEQYF.

This rearrangement joins TRBV10-2 to TRBJ2-5; a weak D match, TRBD2 (6 bases). Trimming left V 3 bases short and J 2 bases short, with 7 bases between. There are 13 residues in the CDR3. CDR1 and CDR2 (germline): WSHSY, SAAADI. Written as DNA, the CDR3 is TGCGCCAGCAGTGATAGCGGACAAGAGACCCAGTACTTC. It codes for CASSDSGQETQYF.

This clonotype was seen only a few times. This sequence joins TRBV27 and TRBJ1-1, with a weak D call TRBD1 (6 bases). From germline, CDR1 is MNHEY and CDR2 SMNVEV (reference sequence). This CDR3 region has 13 residues. The germline V and J ends were trimmed by 8 bases and 1 base, with 11 bases remaining between them. The CDR3 loop reads CASGGHRNTEAFF. CDR3 coding DNA: TGTGCCAGCGGGGGACACAGGAACACTGAAGCTTTCTTT.

This clonotype was counted at least ten times. The J gene is TRBJ2-1, the V gene TRBV6-2 or TRBV6-3, with 8 bases identical to TRBD1. This CDR3 has 12 residues. Germline V CDR1 and CDR2: MNHEY, SVGEGT. V lost 6 bases and J lost 8; bases outside the gene matches: 3. CDR3 sequence: CASRQTGDEQFF. CDR3 DNA: TGTGCCAGCAGGCAGACAGGGGATGAGCAGTTCTTC.

V gene TRBV7-2 combines with J gene TRBJ2-5; D is tentatively TRBD1 or TRBD2 (6 bases each). Matching the DNA end better, TRBJ2-1 makes the J call doubtful. Germline V gene sequence: CDR1 SGHTA, CDR2 FQGNSA. This CDR3 is 14 amino acids long. The CDR3 sequence: CASSSRGRHNEQFF. DNA for the CDR3: TGTGCCAGCAGCTCACGGGGGCGGCACAATGAGCAGTTCTTC.

The V and J genes are TRBV9 and TRBJ2-5; 7 nucleotides line up with TRBD1. The J segment lost 3 bases and the V segment lost 2 bases, leaving 7 bases of the junction unmatched. This CDR3 comprises 15 residues. Germline loops: CDR1 SGDLS, CDR2 YYNGEE. The CDR3 DNA sequence: TGTGCCAGCAGCGTCAACGGAGACAGGGAAGAGACCCAGTACTTC. This codes for CASSVNGDREETQYF.

This clonotype was picked up a small number of times. The rearrangement joins TRBV20-1 to TRBJ1-4; D unclear. The CDR3 has 15 amino acids. CDR1 and CDR2 (germline): DFQATT, SNEGSKA (reference sequence). V was pared by 0 bases and J by 4 bases, with 12 bases between. The CDR3 region has the DNA TGCAGTGCTAGAGATCATCATGTAAATAATGAAAAACTGTTTTTT. This encodes CSARDHHVNNEKLFF.

This clonotype occurred a few times. This chain connects TRBV28 to TRBJ1-4; TRBD1 is a possible D gene (6 bases). The V gene lost 2 bases and the J gene lost 7 bases, with 23 bases spanning the gap. This CDR3 has 18 amino acids. Per the germline V gene, CDR1 is MDHEN and CDR2 is SYDVKM. For the CDR3, the DNA is TGTGCCAGCAGTTTACGGTGGGGGCTGGGTCAGGGGAGTGAAAAACTGTTTTTT. It encodes CASSLRWGLGQGSEKLFF.

This clonotype was detected a few times. The V call is TRBV6-1, the J call TRBJ2-5; D uncertain. The end of the DNA is better explained by TRBJ2-1, so the J call may be wrong. The CDR3 length is 13 residues. Germline-derived CDR1 and CDR2 are MNHNS and SASEGT. CDR3 residues: CASSEASVGEQFF. DNA for the CDR3: TGTGCCAGCAGTGAAGCAAGTGTAGGGGAGCAGTTCTTC.

This clonotype was detected many times. The chain employs TRBV6-6 and TRBJ2-5; 7 bases match TRBD1. CDR3 length equals 13 residues. V dropped 6 bases and J dropped 7; count of bases not matched to a gene: 8. Germline lookup yields CDR1 MNHNY and CDR2 SVGAGI (reference sequence). The CDR3 sequence: CASSPGQARTQYF. The DNA of the CDR3 is TGTGCCAGCAGCCCCGGACAGGCGAGGACCCAGTACTTC.

The CDR3 DNA follows: TGTGCCAGCAGCCCACCCTACACTAGCGGAGCGAACACCGGGGAGCTGTTTTTT. It encodes CASSPPYTSGANTGELFF. The chain links TRBV7-9 to TRBJ2-2, with TRBD2 matching over 8 bases. CDR1 and CDR2 (germline): SEHNR, FQNEAQ (reference sequence). This CDR3 has 18 amino acids. Losses at the gene ends were 5 bases for V and 0 bases for J; bases not matched to a gene: 11.

This clonotype showed up many times. The chain combines TRBV4-1 with TRBJ2-5, with no clear D. Per germline, CDR1 MGHRA and CDR2 YSYEKL. CDR3 size: 15 residues. V lost 2 bases and J 0 bases, leaving 10 bases between the germline ends. The CDR3 region is CASSQSFAYQETQYF. CDR3 coding DNA: TGCGCCAGCAGCCAAAGTTTCGCCTACCAAGAGACCCAGTACTTC.

The chain is built from TRBV4-1 and TRBJ1-1, with D unclear. From germline, CDR1 is MGHRA and CDR2 YSYEKL. Deletions cut 1 base from V and 8 bases from J, with 11 bases between. The CDR3 loop spans 13 amino acids. CDR3 nucleotide sequence: TGCGCCAGCAGCCAAGGGTTATCAGACGAAGCTTTCTTT. Translating gives CASSQGLSDEAFF.

The CDR3 DNA sequence: TGTGCCAGCAGCGTCCGGGACAGGGGTAATGAAAAACTGTTTTTT. This codes for CASSVRDRGNEKLFF. The V call is TRBV9, the J call TRBJ1-4, with 10 bases matching TRBD1. The J segment lost 4 bases and the V segment lost 2 bases, leaving 2 bases of the junction unmatched. The CDR3 length is 15 residues. Looked up from germline, CDR1 is SGDLS and CDR2 is YYNGEE.

V usage is TRBV20-1 and J usage is TRBJ1-4; 7 nucleotides line up with TRBD1. The germline CDR1 and CDR2 sequences are DFQATT and SNEGSKA (reference sequence). The length of the CDR3 is 15 residues. J lost 4 bases, V lost 3 bases, and 8 bases had no gene match. CDR3 bases: TGCAGTGCTAGTCACAGGGGCGCAAGTAATGAAAAACTGTTTTTT. It yields the protein CSASHRGASNEKLFF.

This chain joins TRBV7-8 and TRBJ2-1; 8 bases match TRBD1. CDR3 size: 13 residues. Germline CDR1 reads SGHVS; CDR2 reads FQNEAQ. V was clipped by 5 bases and J by 8 bases; unmatched bases: 5. The DNA for the CDR3 is TGTGCCAGCAGCCTGGACAGGGCCTATGAGCAGTTCTTC. Amino acid sequence: CASSLDRAYEQFF.

CDR3 protein: CASSPGGSGTDTQYF. The CDR3 coding sequence is TGTGCCAGCTCACCCGGAGGGTCCGGCACAGATACGCAGTATTTT. This chain uses TRBV18 with TRBJ2-3, with D perhaps TRBD2 (6 bases). This CDR3 is 15 amino acids long. V lost 3 bases and J 1 base, leaving 11 bases between the germline ends. The germline gives CDR1 KGHSH, CDR2 LQKENI.